What follows are 3 T cell receptor beta chains derived from one specimen sequenced in a study of blood T cell repertoires in COVID-19. Profiling relied on immunoSEQ multiplex PCR, and the TCRdb table lists in-frame clones only, not all of them. The table shows just under 150,000 clones, with approximately 89% occurring only once. Specimen: peripheral blood. Every receptor here comes from a human donor in a cohort sampled during active COVID-19.

J is TRBJ2-4 and V is TRBV6-2 or TRBV6-3; D possibly corresponds to TRBD1 (6 bases). Looked up from germline, CDR1 is MNHEY and CDR2 is SVGEGT. This CDR3 comprises 16 residues. V was pared by 6 bases and J by 0 bases, with 15 bases between. The CDR3 reads CASSRGQKLAKNIQYF. CDR3 DNA: TGTGCCAGCAGCCGCGGACAGAAACTAGCCAAAAACATTCAGTACTTC.

The rearrangement joins TRBV5-6 to TRBJ2-7; D unclear. CDR1 is SGHDT, CDR2 YYEEEE, per germline. This CDR3 has 13 residues. V was pared by 0 bases and J by 2 bases, with 6 bases between. The CDR3 spells CASSLEKPYEQYF. For the CDR3, the DNA is TGTGCCAGCAGCTTGGAGAAGCCCTACGAGCAGTACTTC.

A single count supports this clone. For the CDR3, the DNA is TGTGCCAGCAGCCAAATCGGGCCTAGCGGGGTGTACGAGCAGTACTTC. Translation gives CASSQIGPSGVYEQYF. The J gene is TRBJ2-7, the V gene TRBV4-2, with 9 bases matching TRBD2. From germline, CDR1 is LGHNA and CDR2 YNFKEQ. The CDR3 extends over 16 amino acids. J was trimmed by 4 bases and V by 2 bases; bases with no gene match: 9.